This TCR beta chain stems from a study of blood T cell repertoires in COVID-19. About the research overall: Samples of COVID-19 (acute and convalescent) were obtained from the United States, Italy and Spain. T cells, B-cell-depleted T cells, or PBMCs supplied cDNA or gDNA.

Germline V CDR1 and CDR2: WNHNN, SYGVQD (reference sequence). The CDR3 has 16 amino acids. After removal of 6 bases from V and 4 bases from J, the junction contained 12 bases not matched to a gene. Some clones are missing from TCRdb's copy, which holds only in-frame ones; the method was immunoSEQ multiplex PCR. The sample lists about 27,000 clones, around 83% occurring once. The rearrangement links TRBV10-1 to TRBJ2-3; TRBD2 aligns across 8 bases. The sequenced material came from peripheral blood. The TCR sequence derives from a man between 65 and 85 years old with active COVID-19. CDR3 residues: CASSPVQRENPDTQYF. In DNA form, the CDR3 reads TGCGCCAGCAGCCCGGTCCAGCGGGAGAATCCAGATACGCAGTATTTT.